The rows below give T cell receptor beta chains drawn from one sample of a study of long-term antiretroviral therapy in people with HIV. Repertoires were generated with immunoSEQ multiplex PCR, while TCRdb's copy carries only in-frame clones and drops some. The sample has approximately 37,000 clones, about four fifths seen once. The sample consisted of unsorted PBMCs, taken 1 year after starting antiretroviral therapy. The origin of the receptors is a man in his late teens or twenties with HIV. The CDR3 runs from the conserved cysteine through the conserved F or W. A D gene is named only where the DNA matches it firmly. The size of a clone is reported for some rows only, either as once, few or many, or as a class for expanded clones.

j_call | v_call | d_call | cdr3_length | clone_size | cdr3_aa
TRBJ1-1 | TRBV19 | TRBD1 | 15 | once | CASSIGGQGYTEAFF
TRBJ2-1 | TRBV11-3 | . | 12 | . | CASSRGAREQFF
TRBJ2-3 | TRBV11-3 | TRBD1 | 15 | . | CASSSRDRDADTQYF
TRBJ2-7 | TRBV7-2 | . | 14 | . | CASSLARRSYEQYF
TRBJ1-1 | TRBV18 | TRBD1 | 18 | . | CASSPKYSTGATNTEAFF
TRBJ1-1 | TRBV4-1 | . | 15 | once | CASSNPPGRFTEAFF
TRBJ2-1 | TRBV15 | . | 12 | . | CATSSRRGEQFF
TRBJ1-1 | TRBV11-2 | . | 15 | . | CASRPSTTGNTEAFF
TRBJ1-5 | TRBV28 | TRBD1 | 15 | . | CASRVPGQANQPQHF
TRBJ2-1 | TRBV9 | TRBD2 | 18 | . | CASSVPRGGGRAYNEQFF
TRBJ2-7 | TRBV12-5 | . | 11 | medium-sized | CASGYAYEQYF
TRBJ2-7 | TRBV11-2 | TRBD2 | 15 | few | CASSRGLAGVNEQYF
TRBJ2-1 | TRBV27 | TRBD2 | 17 | . | CASSPTSGRPPYNEQFF
TRBJ2-1 | TRBV5-8 | TRBD1 | 13 | . | CASSFGTGGTQFF
TRBJ1-1 | TRBV12-5 | . | 12 | . | CASEGGNTEAFF
TRBJ1-5 | TRBV28 | . | 16 | . | CASSFVGWGFDQPQHF
TRBJ1-2 | TRBV11-2 | . | 14 | . | CASSLVGGRGGYTF
TRBJ2-3 | TRBV11-2 | TRBD2 | 17 | . | CASSLKGLAGETDTQYF
TRBJ2-1 | TRBV27 | TRBD2 | 16 | once | CASSLSVAGSYNEQFF
TRBJ2-7 | TRBV5-6 | . | 14 | . | CASSSRLQGYEQYF
TRBJ2-1 | TRBV6-1 | . | 13 | . | CASSNTLRNEQFF
TRBJ2-7 | TRBV18 | TRBD1 | 14 | . | CASSPPDRDYEQYF
TRBJ2-1 | TRBV15 | . | 17 | . | CATSKDIGTFSYNEQFF
TRBJ2-3 | TRBV10-3 | . | 15 | . | CAISESVRAEDTQYF
TRBJ1-1 | TRBV18 | . | 15 | . | CASSPLTVVNTEAFF
TRBJ1-1 | TRBV6-5 | . | 15 | . | CASSFSGTPNTEAFF
TRBJ2-2 | TRBV18 | . | 18 | . | CASSPPQGRYPNTGELFF
TRBJ1-4 | TRBV5-1 | . | 14 | . | CASSLSGVDEKLFF
TRBJ2-7 | TRBV11-2 | . | 16 | . | CASRGGWDGFSYEQYF
TRBJ1-2 | TRBV10-1 | . | 14 | once | CASSEKQAERHYTF
TRBJ1-1 | TRBV19 | . | 14 | . | CASKSDTVNTEAFF